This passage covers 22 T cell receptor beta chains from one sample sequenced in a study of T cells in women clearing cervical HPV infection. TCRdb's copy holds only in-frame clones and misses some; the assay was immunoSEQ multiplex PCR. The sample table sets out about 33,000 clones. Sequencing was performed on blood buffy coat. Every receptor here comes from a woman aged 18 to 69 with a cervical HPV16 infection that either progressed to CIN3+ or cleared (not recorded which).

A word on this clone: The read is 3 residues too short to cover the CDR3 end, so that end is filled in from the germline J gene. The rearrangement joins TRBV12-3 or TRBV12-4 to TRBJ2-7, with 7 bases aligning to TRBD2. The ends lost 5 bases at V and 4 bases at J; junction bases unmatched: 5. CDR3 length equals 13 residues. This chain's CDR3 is CASSPGTTYEQYF. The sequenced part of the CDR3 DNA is TGTGCCAGCAGTCCCGGGACTACATACGAG.

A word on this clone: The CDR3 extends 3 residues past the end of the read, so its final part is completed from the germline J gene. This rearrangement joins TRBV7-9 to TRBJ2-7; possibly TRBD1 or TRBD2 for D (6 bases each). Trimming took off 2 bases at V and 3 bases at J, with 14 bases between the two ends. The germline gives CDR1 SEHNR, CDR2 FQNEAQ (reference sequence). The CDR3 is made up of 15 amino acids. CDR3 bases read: TGTGCCAGCAGCTTATCGAGCAGGGGAGGCTACGAG. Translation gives CASSLSSRGGYE. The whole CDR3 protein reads CASSLSSRGGYEQYF. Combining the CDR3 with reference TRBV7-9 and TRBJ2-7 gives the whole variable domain DTGVSQNPRHKITKRGQNVTFRCDPISEHNRLYWYRQTLGQGPEFLTYFQNEAQLEKSRLLSDRFSAERPKGSFSTLEIQRTEQGDSAMYLCASSLSSRGGYEQYFGPGTRLTVT.

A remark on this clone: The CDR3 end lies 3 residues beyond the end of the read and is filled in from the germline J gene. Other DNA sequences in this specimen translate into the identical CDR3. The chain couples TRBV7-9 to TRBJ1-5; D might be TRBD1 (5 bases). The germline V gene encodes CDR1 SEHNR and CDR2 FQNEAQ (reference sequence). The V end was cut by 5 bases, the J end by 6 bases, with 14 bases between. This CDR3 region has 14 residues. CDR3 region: CASSPGGGGQPQHF. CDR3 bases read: TGTGCCAGCAGCCCCGGGGGGGGAGGTCAGCCC.

CDR3 protein: CASSERSGTGELFF. The covered CDR3 bases are TGTGCCAGCAGTGAACGTAGCGGGACCGGGGAG. V usage is TRBV6-1 and J usage is TRBJ2-2; TRBD2 matches at 7 bases. Read coverage stops 3 residues before the CDR3 terminus; the germline J gene supplies the remainder. With 2 bases clipped from V and 5 bases from J, the junction kept 2 bases outside the gene matches. Germline values: CDR1 MNHNS, CDR2 SASEGT. The CDR3 spans 14 residues.

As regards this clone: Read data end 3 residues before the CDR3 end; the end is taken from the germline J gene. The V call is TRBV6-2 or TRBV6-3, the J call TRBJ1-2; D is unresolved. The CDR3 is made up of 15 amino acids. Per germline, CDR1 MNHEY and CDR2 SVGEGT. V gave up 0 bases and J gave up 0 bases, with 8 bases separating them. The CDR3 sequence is CASSYSPEANYGYTF. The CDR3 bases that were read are TGTGCCAGCAGTTACTCGCCAGAAGCTAACTATGGC.

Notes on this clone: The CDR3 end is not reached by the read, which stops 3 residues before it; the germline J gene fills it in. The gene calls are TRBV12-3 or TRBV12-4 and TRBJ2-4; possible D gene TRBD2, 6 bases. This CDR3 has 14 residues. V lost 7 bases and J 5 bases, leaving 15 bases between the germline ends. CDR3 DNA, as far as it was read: TGTGCCAGCACCCCAAGAGGAGGGGAAAACATT. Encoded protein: CASTPRGGENI. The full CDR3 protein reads CASTPRGGENIQYF.

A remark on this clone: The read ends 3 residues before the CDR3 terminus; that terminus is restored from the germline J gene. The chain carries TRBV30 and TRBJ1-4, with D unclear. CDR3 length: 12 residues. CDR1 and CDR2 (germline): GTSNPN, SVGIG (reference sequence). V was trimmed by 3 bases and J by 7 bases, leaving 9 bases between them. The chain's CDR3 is CAWRNSGEKLFF. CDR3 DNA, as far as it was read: TGTGCCTGGAGAAACAGCGGTGAAAAA.

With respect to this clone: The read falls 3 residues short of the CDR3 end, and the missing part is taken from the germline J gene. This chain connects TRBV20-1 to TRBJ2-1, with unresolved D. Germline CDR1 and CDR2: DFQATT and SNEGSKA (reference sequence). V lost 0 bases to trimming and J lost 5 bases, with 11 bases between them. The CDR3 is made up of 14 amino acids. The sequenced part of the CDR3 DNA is TGCAGTGCTAGAGATGGTAGAACCGACAATGAG. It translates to CSARDGRTDNE. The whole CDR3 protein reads CSARDGRTDNEQFF.

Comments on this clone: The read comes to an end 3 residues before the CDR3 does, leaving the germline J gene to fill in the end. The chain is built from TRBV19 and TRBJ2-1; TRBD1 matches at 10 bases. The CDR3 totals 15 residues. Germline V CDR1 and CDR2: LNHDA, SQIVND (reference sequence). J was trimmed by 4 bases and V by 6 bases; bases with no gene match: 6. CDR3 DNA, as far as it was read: TGTGCCAGTAGGCCCGGGACAGGGGTGTACAATGAG. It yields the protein CASRPGTGVYNE. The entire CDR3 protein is CASRPGTGVYNEQFF.

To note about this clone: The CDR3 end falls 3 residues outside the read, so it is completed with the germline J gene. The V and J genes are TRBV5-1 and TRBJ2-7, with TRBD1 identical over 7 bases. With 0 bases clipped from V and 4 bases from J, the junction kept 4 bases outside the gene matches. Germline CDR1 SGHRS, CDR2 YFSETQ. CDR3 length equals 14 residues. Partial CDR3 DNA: TGCGCCAGCAGCTTGGCCCCAGGGGGATACGAG. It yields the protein CASSLAPGGYE. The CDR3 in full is CASSLAPGGYEQYF.

The sequenced part of the CDR3 DNA is TGCAGTGCAAAGACTATCACTGAA. Translating it yields CSAKTITE. The full CDR3 protein reads CSAKTITEAFF. The genes are TRBV20-1 and TRBJ1-1; D is unclear. Read sequence stops 3 residues before the CDR3 end, and the germline J gene provides the missing end. The CDR3 runs 11 residues. Germline loops: CDR1 DFQATT, CDR2 SNEGSKA (reference sequence). Trimming took 6 bases from V and 4 from J, leaving 9 bases between them.

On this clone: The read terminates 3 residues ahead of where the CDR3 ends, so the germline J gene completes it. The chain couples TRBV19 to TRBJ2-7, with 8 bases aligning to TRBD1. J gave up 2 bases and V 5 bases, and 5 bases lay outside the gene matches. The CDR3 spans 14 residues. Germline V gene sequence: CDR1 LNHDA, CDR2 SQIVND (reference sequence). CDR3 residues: CASSSWTGTYEQYF. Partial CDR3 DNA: TGTGCCAGTAGTTCTTGGACAGGGACCTACGAG.

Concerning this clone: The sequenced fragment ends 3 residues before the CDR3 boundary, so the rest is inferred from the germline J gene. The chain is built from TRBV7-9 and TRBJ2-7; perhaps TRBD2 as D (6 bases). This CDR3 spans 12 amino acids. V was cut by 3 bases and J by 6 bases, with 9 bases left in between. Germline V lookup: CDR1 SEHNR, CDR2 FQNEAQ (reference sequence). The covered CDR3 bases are TGTGCCAGCAGCTTGGGAGGACTCGAG. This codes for CASSLGGLE. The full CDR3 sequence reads CASSLGGLEQYF.

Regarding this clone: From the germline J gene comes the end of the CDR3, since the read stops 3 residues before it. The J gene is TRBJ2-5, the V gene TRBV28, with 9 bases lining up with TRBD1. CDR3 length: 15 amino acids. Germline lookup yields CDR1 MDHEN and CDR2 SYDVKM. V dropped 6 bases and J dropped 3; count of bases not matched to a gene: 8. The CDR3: CASRQDRGPKETQYF. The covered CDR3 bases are TGTGCCAGCAGGCAGGACAGGGGCCCGAAAGAGACC.

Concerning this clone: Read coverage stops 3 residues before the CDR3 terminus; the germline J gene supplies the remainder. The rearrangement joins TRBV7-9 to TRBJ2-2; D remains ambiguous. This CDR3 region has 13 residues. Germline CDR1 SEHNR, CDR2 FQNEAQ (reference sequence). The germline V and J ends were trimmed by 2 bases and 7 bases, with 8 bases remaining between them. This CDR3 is CASSLSTVGELFF. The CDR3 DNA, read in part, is TGTGCCAGCAGCTTAAGTACGGTCGGGGAG.

The CDR3 bases that were read are TGCACCATCCCGAGG. Encoded protein: CTIPR. The whole CDR3 region reads CTIPRYTF. This chain joins TRBV4-1 and TRBJ1-2, with unresolved D. Coverage ceases 3 residues before the CDR3 finishes, and the germline J gene fills in the end. Germline CDR1 MGHRA, CDR2 YSYEKL. CDR3 size: 8 residues.

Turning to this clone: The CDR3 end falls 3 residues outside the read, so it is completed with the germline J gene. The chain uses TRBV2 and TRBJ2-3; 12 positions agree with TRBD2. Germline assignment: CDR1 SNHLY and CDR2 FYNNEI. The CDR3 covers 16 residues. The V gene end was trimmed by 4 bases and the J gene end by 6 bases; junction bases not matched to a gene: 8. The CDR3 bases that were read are TGTGCCAGCAGTGTGAGGCTAGCGGGAGGGGAGGATACG. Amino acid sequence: CASSVRLAGGEDT. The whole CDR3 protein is CASSVRLAGGEDTQYF.

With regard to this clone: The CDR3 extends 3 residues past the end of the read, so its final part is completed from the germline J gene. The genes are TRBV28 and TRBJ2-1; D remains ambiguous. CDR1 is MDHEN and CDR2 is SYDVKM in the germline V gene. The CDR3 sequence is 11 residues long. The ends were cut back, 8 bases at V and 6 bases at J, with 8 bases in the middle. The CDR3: CASGGGNEQFF. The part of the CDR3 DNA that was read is TGTGCCAGCGGTGGCGGCAATGAG.

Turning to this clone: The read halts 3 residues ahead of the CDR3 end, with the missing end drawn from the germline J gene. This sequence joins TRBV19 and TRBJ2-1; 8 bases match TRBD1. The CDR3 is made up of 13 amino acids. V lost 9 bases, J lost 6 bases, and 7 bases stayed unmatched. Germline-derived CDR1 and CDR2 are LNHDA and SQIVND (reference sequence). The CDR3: CASRTGNRNEQFF. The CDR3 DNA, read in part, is TGTGCCAGCAGGACAGGGAATCGCAATGAG.

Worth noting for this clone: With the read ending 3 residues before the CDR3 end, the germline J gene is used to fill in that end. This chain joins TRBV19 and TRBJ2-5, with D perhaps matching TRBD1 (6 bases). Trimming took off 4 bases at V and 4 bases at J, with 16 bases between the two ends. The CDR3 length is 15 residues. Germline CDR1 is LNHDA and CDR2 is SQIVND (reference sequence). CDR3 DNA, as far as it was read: TGTGCCAGTAGTAAGGGGGTAGAAAATGGAGAGACC. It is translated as CASSKGVENGET. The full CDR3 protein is CASSKGVENGETQYF.

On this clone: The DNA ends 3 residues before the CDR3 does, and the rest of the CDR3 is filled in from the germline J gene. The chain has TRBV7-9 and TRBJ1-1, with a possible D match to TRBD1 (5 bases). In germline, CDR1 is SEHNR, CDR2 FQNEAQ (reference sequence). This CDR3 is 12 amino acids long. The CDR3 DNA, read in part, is TGTGCCAGCAGCCCGGGGGTCGATGAG. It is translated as CASSPGVDE. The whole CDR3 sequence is CASSPGVDEAFF. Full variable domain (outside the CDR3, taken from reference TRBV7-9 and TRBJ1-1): DTGVSQNPRHKITKRGQNVTFRCDPISEHNRLYWYRQTLGQGPEFLTYFQNEAQLEKSRLLSDRFSAERPKGSFSTLEIQRTEQGDSAMYLCASSPGVDEAFFGQGTRLTVV.

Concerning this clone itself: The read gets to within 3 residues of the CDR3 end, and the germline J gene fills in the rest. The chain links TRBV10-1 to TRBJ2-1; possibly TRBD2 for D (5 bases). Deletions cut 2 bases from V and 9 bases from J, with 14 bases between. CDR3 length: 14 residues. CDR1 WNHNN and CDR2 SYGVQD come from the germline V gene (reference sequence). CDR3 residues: CASSERLARSEQFF. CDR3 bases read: TGCGCCAGCAGTGAGAGGCTAGCACGGAGTGAG.